This record looks at one T cell receptor (beta chain) sequence and its context. Its antigen remains unknown. Germline-derived CDR1 and CDR2 are SSHAT and FNYEAQ (reference sequence). This CDR3 spans 18 amino acids. The sample belongs to a study of cytomegalovirus exposure and HLA in healthy donors. Notes on the study in general: In a later analysis, at a false discovery rate of 0.05, about 17,000 TCR beta sequences matched HLA alleles.

The primer mix had 60 Vbeta and 13 Jbeta primers. Generated by immunoSEQ multiplex PCR, the TCRdb table keeps only in-frame clones and is missing some. The sample holds about 190,000 clones, roughly 80% seen once. The V call is TRBV7-7, the J call TRBJ2-2; TRBD2 agrees at 12 bases. This receptor was taken from a woman aged 25-40 years in good health and CMV-seropositive. The sequencing input was PBMCs. The CDR3 DNA is TGTGCTGGCAGCCCCCGACCGACTAGCGGGAGTTACACCGGGGAGCTGTTTTTT. Translated, it gives CAGSPRPTSGSYTGELFF.